These T cell receptor beta chains were read from a single sample in a study of cytomegalovirus exposure and HLA in healthy donors. Profiled with immunoSEQ multiplex PCR; TCRdb holds only in-frame clones, not every one. The table shows some 130,000 clones, with approximately 80% occurring only once. Sequenced: PBMCs. The receptors stem from a man between 45 and 60 years old in good health and CMV-seronegative. Each CDR3 is given with its conserved first and last residue. A D gene is named only where the DNA matches it firmly. Expanded clones get a size class; other rows say once, few or many, or leave the size out.

V gene	clone size	D gene	J gene	CDR3 protein	CDR3 DNA
TRBV29-1	-	-	TRBJ2-7	CSVVSGTFGNEQYF	TGCAGCGTTGTGAGCGGGACATTTGGGAACGAGCAGTACTTC
TRBV29-1	-	TRBD2	TRBJ2-1	CSVAIAGGPGEQFF	TGCAGCGTTGCCATAGCGGGAGGGCCAGGAGAGCAGTTCTTC
TRBV7-2	-	-	TRBJ2-5	CASSFQLGEETQYF	TGTGCCAGCAGCTTCCAGTTGGGAGAAGAGACCCAGTACTTC
TRBV30	-	-	TRBJ1-4	CAWSRGGATNEKLFF	TGTGCCTGGAGTAGGGGGGGCGCAACTAATGAAAAACTGTTTTTT
TRBV7-2	-	TRBD1	TRBJ2-2	CASSSLQGAVGELFF	TGTGCCAGCAGTTCTCTTCAGGGGGCGGTCGGGGAGCTGTTTTTT
TRBV4-1	few	-	TRBJ2-1	CASSQRRPERDEQFF	TGCGCCAGCAGCCAAAGACGACCGGAGAGGGATGAGCAGTTCTTC
TRBV10-3	-	TRBD1	TRBJ1-1	CAISARQGDDTEAFF	TGTGCCATCAGTGCTCGACAGGGGGACGATACTGAAGCTTTCTTT
TRBV5-8	few	TRBD1	TRBJ1-5	CASSLETDRDHQPQHF	TGTGCCAGCAGCTTGGAGACAGACAGGGACCATCAGCCCCAGCATTTT
TRBV18	-	-	TRBJ2-4	CASSPFTDPRGIQYF	TGTGCCAGCTCACCGTTTACCGACCCCCGGGGTATTCAGTACTTC
TRBV19	-	TRBD2	TRBJ2-7	CASSISGGGYEQYF	TGTGCCAGTAGTATCTCGGGGGGAGGATACGAGCAGTACTTC
TRBV14	-	-	TRBJ2-5	CASSQAVGTQYF	TGTGCCAGCAGCCAGGCGGTGGGGACCCAGTACTTC
TRBV11-1	-	-	TRBJ2-5	CASSLGERETQYF	TGTGCCAGCAGCTTAGGCGAACGAGAGACCCAGTACTTC
TRBV5-4	-	TRBD1	TRBJ1-5	CASSLGGQGNQPQHF	TGTGCCAGCAGCTTGGGCGGACAGGGTAATCAGCCCCAGCATTTT
TRBV10-3	-	TRBD2	TRBJ2-7	CAISWEGYEQYF	TGTGCCATCAGCTGGGAGGGTTACGAGCAGTACTTC
TRBV6-6	-	TRBD1	TRBJ1-4	CASTRQGSNEKLFF	TGTGCCAGCACCCGACAGGGCTCTAATGAAAAACTGTTTTTT
TRBV27	-	-	TRBJ1-1	CASSLSGRGTEAFF	TGTGCCAGCAGTTTATCGGGCAGGGGCACTGAAGCTTTCTTT
TRBV7-9	-	-	TRBJ1-3	CASRSEVSGNTIYF	TGTGCCAGCAGGTCCGAGGTCTCTGGAAACACCATATATTTT
TRBV7-8	-	-	TRBJ2-5	CASSLGRQETQYF	TGTGCCAGCAGCTTAGGCAGGCAAGAGACCCAGTACTTC
TRBV5-1	once	TRBD2	TRBJ2-2	CASSSGLAVNTGELFF	TGCGCCAGCAGCTCGGGACTAGCGGTAAACACCGGGGAGCTGTTTTTT
TRBV19	few	-	TRBJ1-5	CASSWDNIQPQHF	TGTGCCAGTAGTTGGGACAACATTCAGCCCCAGCATTTT
TRBV28	few	-	TRBJ2-6	CVASGFSSGANVLTF	TGTGTTGCATCGGGTTTCAGCTCTGGGGCCAACGTCCTGACTTTC
TRBV6-1	-	-	TRBJ1-2	CASSEERNYGYTF	TGTGCCAGCAGTGAAGAACGGAACTATGGCTACACCTTC
TRBV7-2	once	-	TRBJ1-3	CASSLANRGNTIYF	TGTGCCAGCAGCTTAGCGAACAGAGGAAACACCATATATTTT
TRBV19	-	-	TRBJ1-1	CASSRGGTEAFF	TGTGCCAGTAGTAGGGGCGGAACTGAAGCTTTCTTT
TRBV7-3	-	TRBD2	TRBJ2-1	CASSPRLAGVNEQFF	TGTGCCAGCAGCCCTCGACTAGCGGGAGTTAATGAGCAGTTCTTC
TRBV18	-	TRBD2	TRBJ2-1	CASSPLAGNNEQFF	TGTGCCAGCTCACCACTAGCGGGAAACAATGAGCAGTTCTTC
TRBV23-1	-	-	TRBJ1-1	CASLWRGNTEAFF	TGCGCCAGTCTATGGCGGGGGAACACTGAAGCTTTCTTT
TRBV6-1	-	-	TRBJ2-2	CASRRRGGELFF	TGTGCCAGCAGGCGCCGTGGCGGGGAGCTGTTTTTT
TRBV16	-	-	TRBJ1-5	CASSQEGTNQPQHF	TGTGCCAGCAGCCAAGAGGGGACAAATCAGCCCCAGCATTTT
TRBV14	-	TRBD2	TRBJ2-1	CASSPTGLAGGEQFF	TGTGCCAGCAGCCCTACTGGACTAGCGGGAGGTGAGCAGTTCTTC
TRBV5-1	-	-	TRBJ2-1	CASSPLEERYNEQFF	TGCGCCAGCAGCCCCCTTGAGGAGCGTTACAATGAGCAGTTCTTC
TRBV6-6	-	-	TRBJ2-7	CASSYSLSGGEQYF	TGTGCCAGCAGTTACTCCCTTTCAGGCGGGGAGCAGTACTTC
TRBV27	-	-	TRBJ2-2	CASSPRGANTGELFF	TGTGCCAGCAGTCCCCGTGGGGCAAACACCGGGGAGCTGTTTTTT
TRBV6-4	-	TRBD2	TRBJ2-3	CASSDSAGDTDTQYF	TGTGCCAGCAGTGACTCTGCGGGGGACACAGATACGCAGTATTTT
TRBV21-1	-	-	TRBJ1-2	CASSKGGYPCGGYTF	-
TRBV11-2	-	-	TRBJ2-1	CASSPRGGRDGQFF	TGTGCCAGCAGCCCTAGGGGCGGGCGGGACGGTCAGTTCTTC
TRBV5-6	-	-	TRBJ2-5	CASSLERVAAETQYF	TGTGCCAGCAGCTTGGAGAGGGTGGCGGCTGAGACCCAGTACTTC
TRBV7-9	-	TRBD2	TRBJ2-7	CASSVMPGTSGRVNEQYF	TGTGCCAGCAGCGTAATGCCCGGGACTAGCGGGAGGGTCAACGAGCAGTACTTC
TRBV5-4	-	TRBD2	TRBJ2-1	CASSVRLAGGSPDEQFF	TGTGCCAGCAGCGTTAGACTAGCGGGAGGGTCGCCCGATGAGCAGTTCTTC
TRBV2	few	TRBD1	TRBJ1-5	CASSIDRGQSQPQHF	TGTGCCAGCAGTATTGACAGGGGTCAAAGTCAGCCCCAGCATTTT
TRBV6-5	once	TRBD1	TRBJ1-5	CASSTTGNQPQHF	TGTGCCAGCAGTACGACAGGGAACCAGCCCCAGCATTTT
TRBV27	-	-	TRBJ2-7	CASSFTKRGEQYF	TGTGCCAGCAGTTTTACCAAGCGTGGAGAGCAGTACTTC
TRBV5-1	few	-	TRBJ1-1	CASQTTGGRSEAFF	TGCGCCAGCCAAACGACGGGGGGGAGGTCTGAAGCTTTCTTT
TRBV10-3	-	-	TRBJ1-1	CAISESGGHTEAFF	TGTGCCATCAGTGAGTCGGGGGGACACACTGAAGCTTTCTTT
TRBV6-1	-	TRBD2	TRBJ2-5	CASSGGTSRGGGAQYF	TGTGCCAGCAGTGGTGGGACTAGCAGGGGGGGTGGGGCCCAGTACTTC
TRBV4-1	-	TRBD2	TRBJ2-6	CASSQPGGSGANVLTF	TGCGCCAGCAGCCAACCGGGGGGATCTGGGGCCAACGTCCTGACTTTC
TRBV28	-	TRBD1	TRBJ1-5	CASSPGTGNQPQHF	TGTGCCAGCAGTCCCGGGACAGGCAATCAGCCCCAGCATTTT
TRBV7-6	-	-	TRBJ2-5	CASSLGAGRETQYF	TGTGCCAGCAGCTTAGGGGCAGGTCGGGAGACCCAGTACTTC
TRBV2	-	TRBD1	TRBJ2-7	CASSGTGIEQYF	TGTGCCAGCAGTGGGACAGGGATCGAGCAGTACTTC
TRBV14	-	TRBD1	TRBJ2-7	CASSQSRDSAQYF	TGTGCCAGCAGCCAAAGCCGGGACAGCGCGCAGTACTTC
TRBV19	-	-	TRBJ2-1	CASSLSGPSYNEQFF	TGTGCCAGTAGTCTTAGCGGCCCCTCCTACAATGAGCAGTTCTTC